Sequencing of this TCR beta chain was carried out in a study of response to subunit inactivated influenza vaccine. Germline lookup yields CDR1 SGHKS and CDR2 YYEKEE (reference sequence). V was pared by 4 bases and J by 4 bases, with 14 bases between. The CDR3 is 14 amino acids. TCRdb reprocessed the RT-PCR reads via MiXCR and lists one record per CDR3 protein. The sample lists around 200,000 distinct CDR3 sequences, 9.5% to 15% occurring once. This sample also belongs to another study, concerning T cells expressing NK-cell markers. From that second work: 5'RACE template switching with UMIs generated TCR beta cDNA.

The sample was CD8+ T cells sorted from PBMCs, taken 12 days after vaccination. The TCR sequence derives from a man aged 45-60 years who received an inactivated influenza vaccine. This chain uses TRBV5-5 with TRBJ1-2; D remains ambiguous. The DNA for the CDR3 is TGTGCCAGCAGCCCGGCCCATCCGGGCTATGGCTACACCTTC. Its translation is CASSPAHPGYGYTF.